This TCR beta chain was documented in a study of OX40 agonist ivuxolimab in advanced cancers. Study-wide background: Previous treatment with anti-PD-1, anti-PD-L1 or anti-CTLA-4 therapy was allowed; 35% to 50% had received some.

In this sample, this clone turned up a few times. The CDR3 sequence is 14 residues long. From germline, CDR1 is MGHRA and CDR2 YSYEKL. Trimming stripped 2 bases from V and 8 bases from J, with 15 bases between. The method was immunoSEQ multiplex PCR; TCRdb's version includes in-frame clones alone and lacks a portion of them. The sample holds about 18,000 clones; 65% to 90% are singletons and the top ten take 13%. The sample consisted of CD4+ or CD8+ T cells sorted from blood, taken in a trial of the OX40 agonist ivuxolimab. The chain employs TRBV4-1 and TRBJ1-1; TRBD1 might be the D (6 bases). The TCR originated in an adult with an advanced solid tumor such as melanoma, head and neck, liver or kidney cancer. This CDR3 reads CASSQTPQGGEAFF. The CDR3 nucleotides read TGCGCCAGCAGCCAAACCCCACAGGGTGGCGAAGCTTTCTTT.